Here is one T cell receptor beta chain with its context. Some clones are missing from TCRdb's copy, which holds only in-frame ones; the method was immunoSEQ multiplex PCR. The sample contains roughly 200,000 clones, approximately 83% of which appear only once. The source of the sample is a study of blood T cell repertoires in COVID-19. Study as a whole: Italy, Spain and the United States were the sources of the convalescent and acute COVID-19 samples.

V dropped 0 bases and J dropped 2 bases, with 8 bases sitting between them. The CDR3 spans 14 residues. In germline, CDR1 is GTSNPN, CDR2 SVGIG (reference sequence). The receptor was derived from a human donor with active or convalescent COVID-19. The donor label of this sample is uncertain. The rearrangement joins TRBV30 to TRBJ1-3; D remains ambiguous. The sample consisted of peripheral blood. CDR3 nucleotides: TGTGCCTGGAGTGTCTTGGCAGCTGGAAACACCATATATTTT. Protein: CAWSVLAAGNTIYF.